Each of the 18 T cell receptor beta chains below was sequenced from the same sample in a study of blood T cells in healthy people across ages (dated by TCRdb to about 2015). Library preparation was by 5' RACE. Sequencing instrument: Illumina HiSeq 2500. A second PCR of roughly 6 to 12 cycles was performed with a sample-barcoded 5' primer and a J-beta primer mix. The public reads were reprocessed in TCRdb via fastp at Q25 and MiXCR, keeping in-frame beta chains. CDR3 protein sequences are deduplicated, and each keeps its most common genes and DNA. The sample table records around 520,000 distinct CDR3 sequences; roughly a quarter of these occur just once. Approximately 3.6% of the sample goes to the ten largest clones. Separately, the same data were catalogued under a study of T cells of mothers and their children.

Sequences were obtained from blood. The receptors come from a boy aged 2 to 10 in good health.

This clonotype has only a few counts. The chain is built from TRBV15 and TRBJ2-5; D uncertain. The J call may be wrong; the DNA end is better matched by TRBJ2-7. Germline CDR1 LNHNV, CDR2 YYDKDF (reference sequence). The CDR3 covers 12 residues. The CDR3, as DNA: TGTGCCACCAGCAGGCCGTCGGGCGAGCAGTACTTC. Amino acids: CATSRPSGEQYF.

The chain recombines TRBV29-1 with TRBJ2-5, with unresolved D. The germline V and J ends were trimmed by 7 bases and 2 bases, with 14 bases remaining between them. The CDR3 extends over 13 amino acids. The germline CDR1 and CDR2 sequences are SQVTM and ANQGSEA. CDR3 sequence (DNA): TGCAGCGCCTTACCGACAAATCAAGAGACCCAGTACTTC. This encodes CSALPTNQETQYF.

This clonotype was seen a handful of times. The genes are TRBV20-1 and TRBJ1-2; D call uncertain. The CDR3 length is 13 residues. The V and J ends lost 5 bases and 8 bases respectively, with 18 bases between them. The germline gives CDR1 DFQATT, CDR2 SNEGSKA (reference sequence). The CDR3 DNA reads as TGCAGTGCTCGGATCCCATACGGGAAGGGCTACACCTTC. It is translated as CSARIPYGKGYTF.

In its sample, this clonotype was seen a few times. The chain employs TRBV29-1 and TRBJ2-5; D ambiguous. The assigned J gene may be wrong: the sequence end matches TRBJ2-7 better. CDR1 is SQVTM and CDR2 is ANQGSEA in the germline V gene. CDR3 length equals 13 residues. The CDR3 region is CSVFVTASYEQYF. Written as DNA, the CDR3 is TGCAGCGTTTTTGTCACGGCCTCCTACGAGCAGTACTTC.

The CDR3 protein is CASSHDRGLTGELFF. CDR3 sequence (DNA): TGTGCCAGCAGCCATGACAGGGGTCTTACCGGGGAGCTGTTTTTT. The chain recombines TRBV14 with TRBJ2-2, with 8 bases fitting TRBD1. Germline CDR1 and CDR2: SGHDN and FVKESK. Trimming removed 3 bases from V and 5 bases from J; junction bases left unmatched: 5. This CDR3 has 15 residues.

The gene calls are TRBV25-1 and TRBJ1-2; the D is unclear. This CDR3 has 16 residues. Germline CDR1 MGHDK, CDR2 SYGVNS. The V end was cut by 4 bases, the J end by 7 bases, with 22 bases between. CDR3 residues: CASSAPEGGSVFGYTF. CDR3 bases: TGTGCCAGCAGTGCCCCCGAGGGCGGAAGTGTTTTTGGCTACACCTTC.

This clonotype occurred a few times. The chain joins TRBV5-1 to TRBJ2-1; TRBD1 matches at 12 bases. The better agreement between TRBJ2-7 and the DNA end casts doubt on the J call. The CDR3 runs to 15 residues. The germline gives CDR1 SGHRS, CDR2 YFSETQ. CDR3 nucleotides: TGCGCCAGCAGCGGACCCGGGACAGGGGGCCCCGAGCAGTACTTC. Translation: CASSGPGTGGPEQYF.

Concerning this clonotype: At one boundary the junction diverges from the germline segment, which might be a read error. The chain is built from TRBV29-1 and TRBJ1-2; weak D call: TRBD1 (5 bases). This CDR3 is 10 amino acids long. The germline gives CDR1 SQVTM, CDR2 ANQGSEA. This chain's CDR3 is CSIDTGGYTF. The CDR3 DNA is TGCAGCATTGACACAGGCGGCTACACCTTC. Combining the CDR3 with reference TRBV29-1 and TRBJ1-2 gives the whole variable domain SAVISQKPSRDICQRGTSLTIQCQVDSQVTMMFWYRQQPGQSLTLIATANQGSEATYESGFVIDKFPISRPNLTFSTLTVSNMSPEDSSIYLCSIDTGGYTFGSGTRLTVV.

This clonotype has only a few counts. The rearrangement links TRBV5-5 to TRBJ2-1, with 8 bases fitting TRBD1. Gene TRBJ2-7 matches the end of the DNA better, so the J call may be wrong. The CDR3 totals 14 residues. Germline V lookup: CDR1 SGHKS, CDR2 YYEKEE (reference sequence). CDR3 DNA sequence: TGTGCCAGCAGAAAAACAGGGGGAGACTACGAGCAGTACTTC. Its protein product is CASRKTGGDYEQYF.

At least ten counts were recorded for this clonotype. The chain employs TRBV2 and TRBJ2-1, with D hard to call. CDR3 size: 15 residues. The V end lost 1 base, the J end lost 10 bases, and 17 bases lay between the germline ends. The germline V gene encodes CDR1 SNHLY and CDR2 FYNNEI. The DNA of the CDR3 is TGTGCCAGCAGTGAAGGACGGGTGGCCCCCAGCGAGCAGTTCTTC. As protein: CASSEGRVAPSEQFF.

The chain combines TRBV2 with TRBJ2-5; 9 positions agree with TRBD1. Germline assignment: CDR1 SNHLY and CDR2 FYNNEI. The CDR3 is made up of 14 amino acids. After removal of 7 bases from V and 11 bases from J, the junction contained 14 bases not matched to a gene. CDR3 loop: CASTHGDRVWEQYF. The CDR3 DNA follows: TGTGCCAGCACCCACGGGGACAGGGTGTGGGAGCAGTACTTC.

This chain links TRBV18 with TRBJ1-1; a weak D match, TRBD1 (5 bases). Deletions cut 2 bases from V and 3 bases from J, with 10 bases between. This CDR3 spans 14 amino acids. CDR1 and CDR2 from the germline V gene are KGHSH and LQKENI. For the CDR3, the DNA is TGTGCCAGCTCACCAAACTTGGGGGACACTGAAGCTTTCTTT. Amino acids: CASSPNLGDTEAFF.

The rearrangement joins TRBV11-2 to TRBJ2-7, with 8 bases aligning to TRBD2. J gave up 0 bases and V 2 bases, and 18 bases lay outside the gene matches. The germline V gene encodes CDR1 SGHAT and CDR2 FQNNGV. This CDR3 has 20 amino acids. CDR3: CASSLHSVGGRSPSSYEQYF. As DNA, the CDR3 is TGTGCCAGCAGCTTACATTCCGTCGGCGGGAGGTCGCCGAGCTCCTACGAGCAGTACTTC.

This clonotype occurred a few times. The chain is built from TRBV9 and TRBJ2-7; D unresolved. Looked up from germline, CDR1 is SGDLS and CDR2 is YYNGEE. V lost 0 bases, J lost 2 bases, and 9 bases lay in between. The CDR3 is 14 residues long. CDR3 nucleotides: TGTGCCAGCAGCGTAGCTCCCGAACCCTACGAGCAGTACTTC. Its protein is CASSVAPEPYEQYF.

The V and J genes are TRBV20-1 and TRBJ2-5, with D tentatively TRBD2 (7 bases). With 3 bases removed from V and 0 bases from J, the gap between germline ends came to 11 bases. This CDR3 spans 14 amino acids. CDR1 is DFQATT, CDR2 SNEGSKA, per germline (reference sequence). This chain's CDR3 is CSARAGAYQETQYF. CDR3 nucleotides: TGCAGTGCTAGGGCGGGGGCATACCAAGAGACCCAGTACTTC.

The gene calls are TRBV2 and TRBJ2-3; D is perhaps TRBD2 (6 bases). V lost 6 bases and J lost 4, with 14 bases in between. Germline V lookup: CDR1 SNHLY, CDR2 FYNNEI. This CDR3 is built from 14 residues. The CDR3 reads CASRPGEEADTQYF. The CDR3 DNA reads as TGTGCCAGCAGGCCGGGGGAAGAGGCAGATACGCAGTATTTT.

This clonotype appeared many times. The chain uses TRBV7-3 and TRBJ2-2; 7 bases align to TRBD2. Per germline, CDR1 SGHTA and CDR2 FQGTGA. V lost 2 bases, J lost 5 bases, and 5 bases stayed unmatched. This CDR3 has 15 amino acids. CDR3 protein: CASSLAGERTGELFF. For the CDR3, the DNA is TGTGCCAGCAGCTTAGCGGGGGAGCGGACCGGGGAGCTGTTTTTT.

The V and J genes are TRBV7-9 and TRBJ1-1; D is perhaps TRBD1 (6 bases). This CDR3 spans 18 amino acids. Germline CDR1 SEHNR, CDR2 FQNEAQ (reference sequence). The V and J ends lost 1 base and 0 bases respectively, with 18 bases between them. The DNA of the CDR3 is TGTGCCAGCAGCTTAGTATTCATGGGACATAGGCTGAACACTGAAGCTTTCTTT. Protein sequence: CASSLVFMGHRLNTEAFF.